The clone carrying this TCR beta chain was counted at least ten times. This entry is derived from a study of early T cells in non-severe SARS-CoV-2 infection. On the study more broadly: Alpha and beta chains were unpaired, from unsorted whole-blood bulk RNA.

This CDR3 has 17 amino acids. V lost 5 bases, J lost 6 bases, and 26 bases lay in between. CDR1 and CDR2 from the germline V gene are MDHEN and SYDVKM. MiXCR, run by TCRdb on the 5' RACE reads, gives a single entry per CDR3 protein. In the table there are some 82,000 distinct CDR3 sequences, less than 15% of which are singletons. This TCR came from an adult who was a healthcare worker with PCR-confirmed SARS-CoV-2 infection or an uninfected control (not recorded which). The specimen comprised whole blood, sampled at baseline. This chain uses TRBV28 with TRBJ2-7; D is ambiguous. In DNA form, the CDR3 reads TGTGCCAGCAGTCCCCTCGACAAGGCCCGGGCGGATTCCGAGCAGTACTTC. It translates to CASSPLDKARADSEQYF.